This entry features one TCR beta chain sequence. Its antigen remains unknown. The data derive from a study of cytomegalovirus exposure and HLA in healthy donors. General study results and limits: Despite most TCR sequences being rare, some public TCRs occurred in many donors. With high specificity and sensitivity, the classifier reportedly diagnosed cytomegalovirus status.

The donors were members of the validation cohort comprising some 120 subjects, separate from the approximately 710-subject first cohort. TCRdb keeps only in-frame clones here, not all; method: immunoSEQ multiplex PCR. The data show 250,000 to 350,000 clones, about nine tenths seen once. V lost 1 base, J lost 2 bases, and 10 bases stayed unmatched. The CDR3 loop spans 19 amino acids. Germline lookup yields CDR1 LGHNA and CDR2 YSLEER. The material sequenced was PBMCs. The TCR sequence derives from a young woman in good health and CMV-seropositive. The J gene is TRBJ2-6, the V gene TRBV4-3; 8 nucleotides align to TRBD1. As DNA, the CDR3 is TGCGCCAGCAGCCAAGTTGCGACAGGGGTTGCTGCTGGGGCCAACGTCCTGACTTTC. Residues: CASSQVATGVAAGANVLTF.